This record covers a single T cell receptor beta chain. Losses at the gene ends were 4 bases for V and 9 bases for J; bases not matched to a gene: 6. The CDR3 length is 15 residues. Germline CDR1 is MGHRA and CDR2 is YSYEKL. This sample is drawn from a study of blood T cell repertoires in COVID-19. Study as a whole: Two negative PCRs, clearance, or symptom resolution were required of recovered Cohort 3 donors. Both acute and convalescent COVID-19 samples were obtained from the United States, Italy and Spain.

Living in 24 US areas, the participants were between 18 and 89 years of age. Assignments of participants to cohorts depended upon their own reported clinical history. Assay used: immunoSEQ multiplex PCR; TCRdb lists only in-frame clones, some missing. The top ten hold about 1.9% of the sample, which has more than 300,000 clones, about 87% seen once. The J gene is TRBJ2-1, the V gene TRBV4-1; 13 bases fit TRBD2. The sample comprised PBMCs or T cells enriched from blood (not recorded which). The receptor was derived from a man aged 35 to 55 in a cohort exposed to, infected with or recovered from COVID-19 (not recorded which). The CDR3: CASSRGLAGVGEQFF. The CDR3 region has the DNA TGCGCCAGCAGCCGAGGACTAGCGGGAGTAGGTGAGCAGTTCTTC.